The clone carrying this T cell receptor (beta chain) occurred many times. Its antigen is not known. CDR1 is SGHRS, CDR2 YFSETQ, per germline. This CDR3 spans 13 amino acids. V was clipped by 3 bases and J by 4 bases, with 9 bases between them. Each CDR3 protein gets one entry after TCRdb re-called the 5' RACE reads with MiXCR. The repertoire holds 600,000 to 700,000 distinct CDR3 sequences, 21% seen once, with over 4% in the top ten. The record originates from a study of identical twins. Study results and limitations: Analyses based on zero insertions could be partly confounded by invariant MAIT and iNKT cells. Models underpredicted monozygotic twin sharing of out-of-frame TCR alpha.

The same sample was also studied in work on T cells expressing NK-cell markers. As reported in that work: Evidence did not settle whether expanded NKG2C+ T cell clones targeted HCMV.

This clonotype originated in a woman younger than 30 in good health. This chain connects TRBV5-1 to TRBJ2-3; unclear D gene. The sequencing sample was made of PBMCs. This chain's CDR3 is CASSYSEPDTQYF. The CDR3 DNA is TGCGCCAGCAGCTACTCTGAACCAGATACGCAGTATTTT.